The 9 T cell receptor beta chains reported below all come from one sample, sequenced in a study of glioma-infiltrating T cells after dendritic cell vaccination. Clones were read by immunoSEQ multiplex PCR, and TCRdb kept only the in-frame ones, dropping some. Among 93,000 or so clones, 75% to 85% were seen once, and the ten largest hold under 7%. The input for sequencing was blood, taken before dendritic cell vaccination. The receptor source for this set is a human donor with glioblastoma.

This clone occurred many times. In DNA form, the CDR3 reads TGTGCCAGCAGTAGCGGGGGGGGATACAATGAGCAGTTCTTC. It codes for CASSSGGGYNEQFF. J is TRBJ2-1 and V is TRBV2; the match to TRBD2 covers 10 bases. The CDR3 has 14 amino acids. The trim removed 5 bases at V and 4 bases at J, leaving 2 bases unmatched. Germline V gene sequence: CDR1 SNHLY, CDR2 FYNNEI.

V and J are TRBV5-1 and TRBJ2-5; a possible D gene is TRBD2 (6 bases). V was clipped by 0 bases and J by 2 bases, with 14 bases between them. The CDR3 runs to 16 residues. Germline CDR1 reads SGHRS; CDR2 reads YFSETQ. The DNA for the CDR3 is TGCGCCAGCAGCTTGGCCGAGACTAGAGGGCAAGAGACCCAGTACTTC. The encoded protein is CASSLAETRGQETQYF.

J is TRBJ2-2 and V is TRBV6-5; possibly TRBD1 for D (5 bases). This CDR3 region has 15 residues. Germline-derived CDR1 and CDR2 are MNHEY and SVGAGI. V was cut by 2 bases and J by 4 bases, with 11 bases left in between. As DNA, the CDR3 is TGTGCCAGCAGTTACACGCGACAGTCCACCGGGGAGCTGTTTTTT. Translated: CASSYTRQSTGELFF.

The chain combines TRBV11-2 with TRBJ1-4, with a possible D match to TRBD1 (5 bases). Trimming removed 3 bases from V and 8 bases from J, with 19 bases in between. The CDR3 contains 16 residues. The germline V gene has CDR1 SGHAT and CDR2 FQNNGV. CDR3 amino acids: CASSFRIGQGQEKLFF. The CDR3 bases are TGTGCCAGCAGCTTCAGAATAGGCCAGGGTCAGGAAAAACTGTTTTTT.

This clone was recorded only once. As DNA, the CDR3 is TGTGCCAGCAGCCCCACCGACAGACAGAATGAAAAACTGTTTTTT. Its protein product is CASSPTDRQNEKLFF. V gene TRBV28 combines with J gene TRBJ1-4; tentative D call: TRBD1 (5 bases). This CDR3 is 15 amino acids long. Trimming stripped 6 bases from V and 5 bases from J, with 16 bases between. Germline V lookup: CDR1 MDHEN, CDR2 SYDVKM. Together with reference TRBV28 and TRBJ1-4, the CDR3 gives the full variable domain: DVKVTQSSRYLVKRTGEKVFLECVQDMDHENMFWYRQDPGLGLRLIYFSYDVKMKEKGDIPEGYSVSREKKERFSLILESASTNQTSMYLCASSPTDRQNEKLFFGSGTQLSVL.

The V and J genes are TRBV5-1 and TRBJ2-2; 7 bases align to TRBD2. CDR3 length equals 16 residues. Germline trimming cut 4 bases from V and 6 bases from J; bases unmatched to any gene: 12. The V gene's germline CDR1 is SGHRS and CDR2 YFSETQ. The CDR3 loop reads CASSVGLQTFPGELFF. CDR3 coding DNA: TGCGCCAGCAGCGTGGGACTACAAACTTTCCCCGGGGAGCTGTTTTTT.

This clone turned up a few times. The V and J genes are TRBV6-5 and TRBJ1-6; 8 bases fit TRBD1. Germline V gene sequence: CDR1 MNHEY, CDR2 SVGAGI. The V segment lost 4 bases and the J segment 9 bases; nucleotides outside the gene matches: 11. The CDR3 is 16 residues long. DNA for the CDR3: TGTGCCAGCAGTTCGCCCAGACAGGGGATAGGTTCACCCCTCCACTTT. Translating gives CASSSPRQGIGSPLHF.

The chain carries TRBV27 and TRBJ2-3, with a tentative D call TRBD2 (5 bases). Trimming took off 2 bases at V and 2 bases at J, with 17 bases between the two ends. This CDR3 is 17 amino acids long. Germline values: CDR1 MNHEY, CDR2 SMNVEV (reference sequence). CDR3 DNA: TGTGCCAGCAGTTTAATCGGAGCTGGGCGGGCCACAGATACGCAGTATTTT. This encodes CASSLIGAGRATDTQYF.

This clone was recorded only once. J is TRBJ2-2 and V is TRBV18; 8 positions match TRBD1. The CDR3 extends over 18 amino acids. The V and J ends lost 1 base and 6 bases, in that order; junction bases with no gene match: 13. Germline V gene sequence: CDR1 KGHSH, CDR2 LQKENI. DNA of the CDR3: TGTGCCAGCTCACCACGAAGTCAGGGGGCCCTCATCCCCGGGGAGCTGTTTTTT. It encodes CASSPRSQGALIPGELFF.